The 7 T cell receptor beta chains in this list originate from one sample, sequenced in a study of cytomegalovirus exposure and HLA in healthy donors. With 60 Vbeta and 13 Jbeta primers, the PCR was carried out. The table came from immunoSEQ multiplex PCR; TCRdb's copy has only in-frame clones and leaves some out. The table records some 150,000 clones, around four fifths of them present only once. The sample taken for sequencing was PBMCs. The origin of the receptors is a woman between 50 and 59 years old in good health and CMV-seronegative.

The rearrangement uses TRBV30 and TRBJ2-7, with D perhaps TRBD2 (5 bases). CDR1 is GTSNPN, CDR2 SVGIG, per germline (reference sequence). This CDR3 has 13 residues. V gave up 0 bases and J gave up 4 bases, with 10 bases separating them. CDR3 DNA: TGTGCCTGGAGTGTACGAGGGTTATACGAGCAGTACTTC. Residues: CAWSVRGLYEQYF.

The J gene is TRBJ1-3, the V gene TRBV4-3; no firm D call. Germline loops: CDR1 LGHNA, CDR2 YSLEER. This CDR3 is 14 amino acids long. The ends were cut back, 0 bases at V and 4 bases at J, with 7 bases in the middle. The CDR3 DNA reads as TGCGCCAGCAGCCAAGACCCACAGGGAAACACCATATATTTT. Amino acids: CASSQDPQGNTIYF.

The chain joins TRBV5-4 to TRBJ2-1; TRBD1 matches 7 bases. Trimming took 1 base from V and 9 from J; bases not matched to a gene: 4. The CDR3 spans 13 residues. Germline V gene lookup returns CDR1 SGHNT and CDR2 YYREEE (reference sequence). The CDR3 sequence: CASSLRTGLEQFF. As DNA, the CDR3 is TGTGCCAGCAGCTTGAGGACAGGCCTTGAGCAGTTCTTC. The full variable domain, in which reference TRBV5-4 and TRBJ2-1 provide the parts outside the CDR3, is ETGVTQSPTHLIKTRGQQVTLRCSSQSGHNTVSWYQQALGQGPQFIFQYYREEENGRGNFPPRFSGLQFPNYSSELNVNALELDDSALYLCASSLRTGLEQFFGPGTRLTVL.

CDR3 DNA: TGTGCCACCCGTACAGGGGACGCCGGGGAGCTGTTTTTT. Protein product: CATRTGDAGELFF. The V and J genes are TRBV6-5 and TRBJ2-2; 7 nucleotides match TRBD1. Germline V CDR1 and CDR2: MNHEY, SVGAGI. The J segment lost 6 bases and the V segment lost 10 bases, leaving 8 bases of the junction unmatched. This CDR3 comprises 13 residues.

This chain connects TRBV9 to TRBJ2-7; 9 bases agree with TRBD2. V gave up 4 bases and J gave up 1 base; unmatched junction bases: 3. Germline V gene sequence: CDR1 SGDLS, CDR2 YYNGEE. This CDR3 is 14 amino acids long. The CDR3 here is CASSNTSGSYEQYF. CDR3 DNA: TGTGCCAGCAGCAATACTAGCGGGTCCTACGAGCAGTACTTC. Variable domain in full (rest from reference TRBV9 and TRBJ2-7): DSGVTQTPKHLITATGQRVTLRCSPRSGDLSVYWYQQSLDQGLQFLIQYYNGEERAKGNILERFSAQQFPDLHSELNLSSLELGDSALYFCASSNTSGSYEQYFGPGTRLTVT.

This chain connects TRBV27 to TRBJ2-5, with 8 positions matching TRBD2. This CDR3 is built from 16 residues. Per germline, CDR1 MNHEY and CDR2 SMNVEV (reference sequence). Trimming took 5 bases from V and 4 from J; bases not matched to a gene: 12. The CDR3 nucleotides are TGTGCCAGCAGTAATTTTTGGAGCGGGGGCGCAGAGACCCAGTACTTC. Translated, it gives CASSNFWSGGAETQYF.

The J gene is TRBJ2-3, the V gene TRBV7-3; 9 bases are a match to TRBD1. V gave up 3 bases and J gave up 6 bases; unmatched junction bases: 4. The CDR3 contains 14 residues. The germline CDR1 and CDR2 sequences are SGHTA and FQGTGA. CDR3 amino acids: CASSFGQGFDTQYF. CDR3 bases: TGTGCCAGCAGCTTCGGACAGGGGTTTGATACGCAGTATTTT.